This T cell receptor beta chain was obtained from a study of radiotherapy plus CTLA-4 blockade in lung cancer. Background on the study: Objective responses were documented in around 18% of patients, with disease control in 31%.

V shed 4 bases and J 5 bases; nucleotides not matched to a gene: 3. The CDR3 spans 13 residues. CDR1 and CDR2 from the germline V gene are MNHEY and SVGAGI. This clone is a singleton in its sample. Its antigen is unidentified. The same CDR3 is also encoded by other DNA sequences in this sample. The data were produced by immunoSEQ multiplex PCR, yet TCRdb's version contains in-frame clones alone and is incomplete. The table records 35,000 to 45,000 clones, about 67% of them present only once. Whole-study findings and limits: In blood, TCR clones derived from the tumor expanded after radiotherapy plus ipilimumab. Early clone dynamics of blood T cells, plus interferon-beta, reportedly predicted response best.

The TCR originated in a human donor with non-small cell lung cancer who had a partial response to radiotherapy plus ipilimumab. The V and J genes are TRBV6-5 and TRBJ2-5; 8 bases agree with TRBD2. Here the sequenced sample was peripheral blood, taken from a patient treated with radiotherapy plus ipilimumab. Here the CDR3 reads CASSWTSQETQYF. CDR3 sequence (DNA): TGTGCCAGCAGTTGGACTAGCCAGGAGACCCAGTACTTC.